A selection of T cell receptor beta chains follows, all from one sample in a study of blood T cell repertoires in COVID-19. Produced via immunoSEQ multiplex PCR; TCRdb's table is partial and in-frame only. This table has some 150,000 clones, 81% appearing once. Sequenced sample: peripheral blood. These receptors were obtained from a human donor with acute or convalescent COVID-19. The donor label of this sample is uncertain. The CDR3 runs from the conserved cysteine through the conserved F or W. D genes are given only for firm matches. Clone size is not always given. Where it is, it says once, few, many or a class for expanded clones.

V gene: TRBV24-1; J gene: TRBJ1-5; clone size: once; D gene: TRBD1; CDR3 protein: CATSETGQANQPQHF; CDR3 DNA: TGTGCCACCAGTGAGACGGGACAGGCAAATCAGCCCCAGCATTTT
V gene: TRBV4-1; J gene: TRBJ1-2; clone size: -; D gene: -; CDR3 protein: CASSQERARPGGYTF; CDR3 DNA: TGCGCCAGCAGCCAAGAGAGGGCCAGGCCGGGGGGCTACACCTTC
V gene: TRBV3-1/TRBV3-2; J gene: TRBJ1-6; clone size: -; D gene: TRBD1; CDR3 protein: CASSLGQGKSPLHF; CDR3 DNA: TGTGCCAGCAGCCTTGGACAGGGCAAGTCACCCCTCCACTTT
V gene: TRBV5-1; J gene: TRBJ2-2; clone size: -; D gene: TRBD2; CDR3 protein: CASSPTTHSGVNTGELFF; CDR3 DNA: TGCGCCAGCAGCCCAACAACCCACAGCGGGGTCAACACCGGGGAGCTGTTTTTT
V gene: TRBV5-4; J gene: TRBJ2-5; clone size: -; D gene: TRBD1; CDR3 protein: CASSFRDRGKTQYF; CDR3 DNA: TGTGCCAGCAGCTTCCGGGACAGGGGAAAGACCCAGTACTTC
V gene: TRBV27; J gene: TRBJ1-2; clone size: -; D gene: -; CDR3 protein: CASSLVPNYGYTF; CDR3 DNA: TGTGCCAGCAGTTTAGTTCCGAACTATGGCTACACCTTC
V gene: TRBV6-5; J gene: TRBJ2-7; clone size: -; D gene: -; CDR3 protein: CASGWVGASYEQYF; CDR3 DNA: TGTGCCAGCGGGTGGGTAGGGGCATCGTACGAGCAGTACTTC
V gene: TRBV4-1; J gene: TRBJ2-1; clone size: many; D gene: TRBD1; CDR3 protein: CASSQEGTGDNNEQFF; CDR3 DNA: TGCGCCAGCAGCCAAGAGGGGACAGGGGATAACAATGAGCAGTTCTTC
V gene: TRBV6-1; J gene: TRBJ2-1; clone size: -; D gene: -; CDR3 protein: CASSGLTGSSYNEQFF; CDR3 DNA: TGTGCCAGCAGTGGGTTGACGGGGAGCTCCTACAATGAGCAGTTCTTC
V gene: TRBV30; J gene: TRBJ1-5; clone size: -; D gene: TRBD1; CDR3 protein: CAWSAGDRFNQPQHF; CDR3 DNA: TGTGCCTGGAGTGCAGGGGACAGATTCAATCAGCCCCAGCATTTT
V gene: TRBV25-1; J gene: TRBJ2-5; clone size: -; D gene: -; CDR3 protein: CASSEYGGQGVTQYF; CDR3 DNA: TGTGCCAGCAGTGAATATGGGGGGCAGGGGGTGACCCAGTACTTC
V gene: TRBV9; J gene: TRBJ1-1; clone size: -; D gene: -; CDR3 protein: CASSVGAGDTEAFF; CDR3 DNA: TGTGCCAGCAGCGTAGGTGCAGGGGACACTGAAGCTTTCTTT
V gene: TRBV5-1; J gene: TRBJ2-3; clone size: -; D gene: TRBD2; CDR3 protein: CASSRGEADTQYF; CDR3 DNA: TGCGCCAGCAGCCGGGGGGAGGCAGATACGCAGTATTTT
V gene: TRBV13; J gene: TRBJ2-7; clone size: -; D gene: TRBD2; CDR3 protein: CASSSSGGGKPYEQYF; CDR3 DNA: TGTGCCAGCAGCTCCTCTGGGGGGGGGAAACCCTACGAGCAGTACTTC
V gene: TRBV21-1; J gene: TRBJ1-5; clone size: -; D gene: -; CDR3 protein: CASSKWGCCVGEGNQPQHF; CDR3 DNA: -
V gene: TRBV4-2; J gene: TRBJ1-1; clone size: -; D gene: -; CDR3 protein: CASSPGWYAKENTEAFF; CDR3 DNA: TGTGCCAGCAGCCCGGGGTGGTACGCGAAAGAGAACACTGAAGCTTTCTTT
V gene: TRBV7-2; J gene: TRBJ2-7; clone size: few; D gene: TRBD2; CDR3 protein: CASSLRLAGQAYEQYF; CDR3 DNA: TGTGCCAGCAGCCTAAGACTAGCGGGTCAAGCCTACGAGCAGTACTTC
V gene: TRBV18; J gene: TRBJ2-3; clone size: once; D gene: -; CDR3 protein: CASSPEGGQDTQYF; CDR3 DNA: TGTGCCAGCTCACCTGAGGGGGGGCAAGATACGCAGTATTTT
V gene: TRBV7-2; J gene: TRBJ2-2; clone size: -; D gene: TRBD2; CDR3 protein: CASRAGRAAGELFF; CDR3 DNA: TGTGCCAGCAGAGCGGGGCGCGCGGCCGGGGAGCTGTTTTTT
V gene: TRBV19; J gene: TRBJ2-5; clone size: -; D gene: TRBD2; CDR3 protein: CASSVSGLAGGETQYF; CDR3 DNA: TGTGCCAGTAGTGTTTCTGGACTAGCGGGGGGGGAGACCCAGTACTTC
V gene: TRBV3-1/TRBV3-2; J gene: TRBJ2-3; clone size: -; D gene: TRBD1; CDR3 protein: CASSQAGTGTTSFTDTQYF; CDR3 DNA: TGTGCCAGCAGCCAAGCTGGGACAGGGACGACTTCATTCACAGATACGCAGTATTTT
V gene: TRBV5-1; J gene: TRBJ2-2; clone size: -; D gene: TRBD2; CDR3 protein: CASSLGLAGWNTGELFF; CDR3 DNA: TGCGCCAGCAGCTTGGGACTAGCGGGGTGGAACACCGGGGAGCTGTTTTTT
V gene: TRBV19; J gene: TRBJ1-6; clone size: -; D gene: TRBD1; CDR3 protein: CASSTRPGQGNSPLHF; CDR3 DNA: TGTGCCAGTAGTACTAGGCCGGGACAGGGTAATTCACCCCTCCACTTT
V gene: TRBV19; J gene: TRBJ1-5; clone size: -; D gene: -; CDR3 protein: CASSIGPEGPQHF; CDR3 DNA: TGTGCCAGTAGTATTGGCCCGGAGGGGCCCCAGCATTTT
V gene: TRBV12-3/TRBV12-4; J gene: TRBJ2-7; clone size: -; D gene: -; CDR3 protein: CASSRQGGHEQYF; CDR3 DNA: TGTGCCAGCAGTCGCCAGGGGGGCCACGAGCAGTACTTC